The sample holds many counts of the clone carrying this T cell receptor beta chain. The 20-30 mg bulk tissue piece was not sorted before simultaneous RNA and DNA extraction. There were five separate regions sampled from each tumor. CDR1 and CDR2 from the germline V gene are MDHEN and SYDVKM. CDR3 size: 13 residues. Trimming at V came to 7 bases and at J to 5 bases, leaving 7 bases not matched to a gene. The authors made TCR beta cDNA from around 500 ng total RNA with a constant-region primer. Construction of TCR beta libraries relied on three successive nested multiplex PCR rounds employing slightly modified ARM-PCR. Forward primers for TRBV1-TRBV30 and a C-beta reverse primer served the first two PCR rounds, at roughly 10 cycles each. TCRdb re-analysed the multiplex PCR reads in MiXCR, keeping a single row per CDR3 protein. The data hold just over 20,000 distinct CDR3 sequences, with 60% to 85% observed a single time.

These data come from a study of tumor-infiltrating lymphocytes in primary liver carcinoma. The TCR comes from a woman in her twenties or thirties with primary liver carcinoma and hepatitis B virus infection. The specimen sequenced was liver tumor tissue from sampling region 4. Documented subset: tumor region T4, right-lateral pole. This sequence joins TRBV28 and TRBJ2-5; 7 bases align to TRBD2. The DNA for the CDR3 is TGTGCCAGCACCCGCCGGGGGGTTGAGACCCAGTACTTC. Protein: CASTRRGVETQYF.